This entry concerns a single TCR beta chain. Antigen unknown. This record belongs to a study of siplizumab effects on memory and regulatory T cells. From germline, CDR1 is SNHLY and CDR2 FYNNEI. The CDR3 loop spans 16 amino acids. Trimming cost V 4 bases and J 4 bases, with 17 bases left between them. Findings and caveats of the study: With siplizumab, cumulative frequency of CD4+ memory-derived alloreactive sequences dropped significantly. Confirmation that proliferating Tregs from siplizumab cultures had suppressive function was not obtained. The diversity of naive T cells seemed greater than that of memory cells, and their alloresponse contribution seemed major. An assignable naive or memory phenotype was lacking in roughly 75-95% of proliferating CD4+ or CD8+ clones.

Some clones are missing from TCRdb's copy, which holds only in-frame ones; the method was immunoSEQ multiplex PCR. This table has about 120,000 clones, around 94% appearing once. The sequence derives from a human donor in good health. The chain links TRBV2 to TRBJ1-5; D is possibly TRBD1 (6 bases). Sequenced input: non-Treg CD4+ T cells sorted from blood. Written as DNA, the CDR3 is TGTGCCAGCAGTGGAAGAACAGGGAGAAAAAATCAGCCCCAGCATTTT. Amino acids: CASSGRTGRKNQPQHF.